This T cell receptor beta chain was recorded in a study of CD8 T cells in Susac syndrome. V gave up 1 base and J gave up 6 bases, with 10 bases separating them. The CDR3 contains 14 residues. Looked up from germline, CDR1 is SEHNR and CDR2 is FQNEAQ (reference sequence). Negative isolation was used for CD8+ and CD4+ T cells and FACS enrichment for TEMRA cells. RNA in amounts of about 0.5 to 1 ug was reverse transcribed with random hexamers. TCRdb itself ran the immunoSEQ multiplex PCR reads through MiXCR, one entry per CDR3 protein. The data contain over 100,000 distinct CDR3 sequences, 92% of them seen just once; the ten biggest clones take up 0.13% to 0.15%.

The chain links TRBV7-9 to TRBJ2-1; no clear D gene. The receptor's source is a human donor in good health. The sequenced sample consisted of CD4+ T cells from PBMCs. DNA for the CDR3: TGTGCCAGCAGCTTAGGCGGCCGGCCCAATGAGCAGTTCTTC. Its translation is CASSLGGRPNEQFF.